Listed below are T cell receptor beta chains from one sample, sequenced in a study of T cell repertoires in cytomegalovirus infection. TCRdb re-derived calls from the reads in MiXCR, one entry per CDR3 protein. The sample comprises around 290,000 distinct CDR3 sequences, 25% of which are singletons, and around 14% rests with the top ten. Sequenced: PBMCs. These receptors were taken from a human donor in good health (CMV status not recorded). Some clones in this sample may be carry-over from other donors' samples. CDR3s include the opening cysteine and the closing phenylalanine or tryptophan. Each record gives: D gene, clone size, V gene, J gene, CDR3 DNA, CDR3 protein. D genes are given only for firm matches. Clone size, where shown, is once, few, many, or a class for clones that have expanded.

>NA|few|TRBV14|TRBJ2-7
TGTGCCAGCAGCCGGCGGGACACCTCCTCCTACGAGCAGTACTTC
CASSRRDTSSYEQYF
>TRBD1|NA|TRBV19|TRBJ1-5
TGTGCCAGTAGCCACTGGACAGGCCAATATAGCAATCAGCCCCAGCATTTT
CASSHWTGQYSNQPQHF
>TRBD1|few|TRBV20-1|TRBJ1-1
TGCAGTGCATTAAACAGGGGCGGTTGGACTGAAGCTTTCTTT
CSALNRGGWTEAFF
>TRBD2|NA|TRBV6-2/TRBV6-3|TRBJ2-2
TGTGCCAGCAGTTACCGGGGGGGGCGATTCGGCACCGGGGAGCTGTTTTTT
CASSYRGGRFGTGELFF
>NA|NA|TRBV6-2/TRBV6-3|TRBJ1-4
TGTGCCAGCAGTCAACAGGGTCGGGATGAAAAACTGTTTTTT
CASSQQGRDEKLFF
>NA|many|TRBV19|TRBJ1-3
TGTGCCAGTAGTATAACAGACTCTGGAAACACCATATATTTT
CASSITDSGNTIYF
>TRBD1|many|TRBV7-8|TRBJ2-1
TGTGCCAGCAGCCGAAATTCCGGGACAGGGCACAATGAGCAGTTCTTC
CASSRNSGTGHNEQFF
>NA|NA|TRBV7-2|TRBJ1-1
TGTGCCAGCAGCTTAGCGAATCGGGGGGTAACTGAAGCTTTCTTT
CASSLANRGVTEAFF
>TRBD1|NA|TRBV6-1|TRBJ1-1
TGTGCCGTACAAAGGGACAGGGGGAACACTGAAGCTTTCTTT
CAVQRDRGNTEAFF
>NA|NA|TRBV11-2|TRBJ2-7
TGTGCCAGCACGCGCTGGGCAGGTTTATACGAGCAGTACTTC
CASTRWAGLYEQYF
>NA|NA|TRBV2|TRBJ2-1
TGTGCCAGCAGTGCCGCCGGGGGGCCGTACAATGAGCAGTTCTTC
CASSAAGGPYNEQFF
>NA|NA|TRBV28|TRBJ1-1
TGTGCCAGCAGTTTACCCCGCAGGTTGAACACTGAAGCTTTCTTT
CASSLPRRLNTEAFF
>NA|NA|TRBV6-1|TRBJ1-5
TGTGCCAGCAGTGAAGCGCCGAGATTTAGCAATCAGCCCCAGCATTTT
CASSEAPRFSNQPQHF
>TRBD1|NA|TRBV2|TRBJ1-6
TGTGCCAGCAGTGGCCGGGGGACAGGGGATAATTCACCCCTCCACTTT
CASSGRGTGDNSPLHF
>TRBD1|few|TRBV6-1|TRBJ2-3
TGTGCCAGCAGTCCTGGGACAGGAGCCTCGTATTTT
CASSPGTGASYF
>TRBD2|NA|TRBV20-1|TRBJ2-7
TGCAGTGCTAGAGCCCCCGGCGGGGGTGTGAACGAGCAGTACTTC
CSARAPGGGVNEQYF
>NA|few|TRBV12-3/TRBV12-4|TRBJ2-2
TGTGCCAGCCCAAGGGCGAGGGGCACCGGGGAGCTGTTTTTT
CASPRARGTGELFF
>NA|NA|TRBV20-1|TRBJ1-4
TGCAGTGCAAGGGCCGCTTCCGCTAATGAAAAACTGTTTTTT
CSARAASANEKLFF
>NA|few|TRBV11-2|TRBJ2-1
TGTGCCTCCCAGGGGACACTTGCCTACAATGAGCAGTTCTTC
CASQGTLAYNEQFF
>NA|NA|TRBV10-1|TRBJ2-7
TGCGCCAGCAGTCAAGGGAGGTCCTACGAGCAGTACTTC
CASSQGRSYEQYF
>NA|many|TRBV7-2|TRBJ2-5
TGTGCCAGCAGCGCCCAGAGGGGGGGAGAGACCCAGTACTTC
CASSAQRGGETQYF
>NA|many|TRBV12-3/TRBV12-4|TRBJ1-4
TGTGCCAGCAGTTCCCGCACAGGGACTATATCGGGAAAACTGTTTTTT
CASSSRTGTISGKLFF
>TRBD1|NA|TRBV24-1|TRBJ1-5
TGTGCCACCAGTTTACAGGGGGCTCAGCCCCAGCATTTT
CATSLQGAQPQHF
>TRBD2|few|TRBV7-9|TRBJ2-7
TGTGCCAGCAGCTTACCTAGCGGGGGGGCCTACGAGCAGTACTTC
CASSLPSGGAYEQYF
>NA|many|TRBV7-2|TRBJ2-1
TGTGCCAGCAGCCTTACCCGGGGTAGGCCCAGCTCCTACAATGAGCAGTTCTTC
CASSLTRGRPSSYNEQFF
>NA|few|TRBV28|TRBJ1-1
TGTGCCAGCAGTTACCGACGTGGGGGTGAAGCTTTCTTT
CASSYRRGGEAFF
>NA|few|TRBV20-1|TRBJ2-1
TGCAGTGCTAGCGGGGGCCCCTCAAGCGGCGGGCAGTTCTTC
CSASGGPSSGGQFF
>TRBD1|few|TRBV19|TRBJ1-1
TGTGCCAGCACCTCTCTAGGACAGGGTTTGAGATGGACTGAAGCTTTCTTT
CASTSLGQGLRWTEAFF
>NA|many|TRBV6-1|TRBJ1-4
TGTGCCAGCGGAGGACGGATCGAAACCCTCACCCGGAGTGAAAAACTGTTTTTT
CASGGRIETLTRSEKLFF
>NA|few|TRBV5-4|TRBJ2-7
TGTGCCAGCAGCTTGTTCACCGCGGAAGAGCAGTACTTC
CASSLFTAEEQYF
>NA|NA|TRBV29-1|TRBJ1-4
TGCAGCGTTAACCGCGGAGTTAATGAAAAACTGTTTTTT
CSVNRGVNEKLFF
>NA|few|TRBV20-1|TRBJ2-4
TGCAGTGCTAGATTTGGGGGCAAAAACATTCAGTACTTC
CSARFGGKNIQYF
>NA|NA|TRBV27|TRBJ2-7
TGTGTCAGCAGTTCCTTCCTCGGGACCCGTGTTTACGAGCAGTACTTC
CVSSSFLGTRVYEQYF
>NA|NA|TRBV5-1|TRBJ1-2
TGCGCCAGCAGCTTGGAAGGGGCGGAAGGCTACACCTTC
CASSLEGAEGYTF
>NA|few|TRBV7-9|TRBJ1-5
TGTGCCAGCAGCCCGTCCAAAGGGAGTCAGCCCCAGCATTTT
CASSPSKGSQPQHF
>NA|few|TRBV20-1|TRBJ2-7
TGCAGTGCTAGAGACAGGGAATACGAGCAGTACTTC
CSARDREYEQYF
>TRBD1|NA|TRBV10-3|TRBJ1-1
TGTGCCATCAGTATGGACAGGGATAACACTGAAGCTTTCTTT
CAISMDRDNTEAFF
>TRBD2|many|TRBV11-2|TRBJ2-1
TGTGCCAGCAGCTCCACCCTAGCGGGAGGGCCCTTGGCTGAGCAGTTCTTC
CASSSTLAGGPLAEQFF
>TRBD1|few|TRBV20-1|TRBJ2-5
TGCAGTGCCCGACAGGGGCGAGAGACCCAGTACTTC
CSARQGRETQYF
>NA|many|TRBV27|TRBJ2-2
TGTGCCACCCGGGACCTGAACACCGGGGAGCTGTTTTTT
CATRDLNTGELFF
>NA|NA|TRBV28|TRBJ2-6
TGTGCCAGCAGTTTGAGTGGAGCTGGGGCCAACGTCCTGACTTTC
CASSLSGAGANVLTF
>NA|many|TRBV7-8|TRBJ2-5
TGTGCCAGCAGCTTAGCTCAAAGCATACAAGAGACCCAGTACTTC
CASSLAQSIQETQYF
>NA|few|TRBV6-2/TRBV6-3|TRBJ2-1
TGTGCCAGCAGACGACCTTTGAGGGAGCAGTTCTTC
CASRRPLREQFF
>TRBD1|few|TRBV20-1|TRBJ2-1
TGCAGTGCTAGACAGGGGGCCACCTACAATGAGCAGTTCTTC
CSARQGATYNEQFF
>NA|few|TRBV28|TRBJ1-3
TGTGCCAGCAGTTTCCCCCTGGGCCCTGGAAACACCATATATTTT
CASSFPLGPGNTIYF
>TRBD1|NA|TRBV19|TRBJ1-2
TGTGCCAGTAGTTCCCGGGACAGATATGGCTACACCTTC
CASSSRDRYGYTF
>NA|few|TRBV12-3/TRBV12-4|TRBJ1-6
TGTGCCAGCAGTTTCCAGGGGAATTCACCCCTCCACTTT
CASSFQGNSPLHF
>TRBD2|NA|TRBV20-1|TRBJ2-5
TGCAGTGCTAGAGGACTAGCGGGAGGCGACGGAGAGACCCAGTACTTC
CSARGLAGGDGETQYF
>NA|many|TRBV7-2|TRBJ2-5
TGTGCCAGCAGCTCCCCAGGGGGAGGGACCCAGTACTTC
CASSSPGGGTQYF
>NA|NA|TRBV7-9|TRBJ1-1
TGTGCCAGCAGCTTAGCAGGGGACCGCACTGAAGCTTTCTTT
CASSLAGDRTEAFF
>TRBD2|many|TRBV7-2|TRBJ2-7
TGTGCCAGCAGCTTAAAGCGGGGGCCCTCCTACGAGCAGTACTTC
CASSLKRGPSYEQYF
>NA|many|TRBV7-2|TRBJ2-3
TGTGCCAGCAGCTTCGGGACCCACTTAAGCACAGATACGCAGTATTTT
CASSFGTHLSTDTQYF
>NA|few|TRBV7-9|TRBJ1-5
TGTGCCAGCAGCTTTTCAGGGGATTTAGGTCAGCCCCAGCATTTT
CASSFSGDLGQPQHF